The clone carrying this TCR beta chain was found many times. Its target is not known. TCRdb fed the RT-PCR reads into MiXCR, producing one record per CDR3 protein. The sample has 200,000 to 300,000 distinct CDR3 sequences, 10% to 15% seen once. These data come from a study of response to subunit inactivated influenza vaccine. Study findings and constraints: Each seasonal flu vaccination may recruit only limited new T cells, authors suggested.

The CDR3 is 16 residues long. V lost 5 bases to trimming and J lost 7 bases; unmatched junction nucleotides: 14. The sequenced sample was non-naive T cells sorted from PBMCs, obtained 14 to 15 days before vaccination. The chain uses TRBV12-3 or TRBV12-4 and TRBJ2-1; 7 bases are shared with TRBD1. The sequence was obtained from a man aged 45-60 years who received an inactivated influenza vaccine. This CDR3 reads CASSPRTGADLNEQFF. CDR3 nucleotide sequence: TGTGCCAGCAGTCCACGGACAGGCGCCGATCTAAATGAGCAGTTCTTC.